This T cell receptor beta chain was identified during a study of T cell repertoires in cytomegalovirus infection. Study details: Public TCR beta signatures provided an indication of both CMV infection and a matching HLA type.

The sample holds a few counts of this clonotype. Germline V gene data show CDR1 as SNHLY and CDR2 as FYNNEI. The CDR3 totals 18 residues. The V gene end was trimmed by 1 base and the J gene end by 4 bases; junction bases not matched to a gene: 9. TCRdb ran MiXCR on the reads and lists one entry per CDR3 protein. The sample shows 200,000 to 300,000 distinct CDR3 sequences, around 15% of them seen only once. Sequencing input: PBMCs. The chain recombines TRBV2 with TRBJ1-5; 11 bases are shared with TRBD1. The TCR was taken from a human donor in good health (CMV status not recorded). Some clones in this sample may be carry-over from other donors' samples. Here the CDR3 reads CASSEGTGQGAINQPQHF. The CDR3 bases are TGTGCCAGCAGTGAAGGGACCGGACAGGGGGCAATAAATCAGCCCCAGCATTTT. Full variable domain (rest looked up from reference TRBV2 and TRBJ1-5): EPEVTQTPSHQVTQMGQEVILRCVPISNHLYFYWYRQILGQKVEFLVSFYNNEISEKSEIFDDQFSVERPDGSNFTLKIRSTKLEDSAMYFCASSEGTGQGAINQPQHFGDGTRLSIL.